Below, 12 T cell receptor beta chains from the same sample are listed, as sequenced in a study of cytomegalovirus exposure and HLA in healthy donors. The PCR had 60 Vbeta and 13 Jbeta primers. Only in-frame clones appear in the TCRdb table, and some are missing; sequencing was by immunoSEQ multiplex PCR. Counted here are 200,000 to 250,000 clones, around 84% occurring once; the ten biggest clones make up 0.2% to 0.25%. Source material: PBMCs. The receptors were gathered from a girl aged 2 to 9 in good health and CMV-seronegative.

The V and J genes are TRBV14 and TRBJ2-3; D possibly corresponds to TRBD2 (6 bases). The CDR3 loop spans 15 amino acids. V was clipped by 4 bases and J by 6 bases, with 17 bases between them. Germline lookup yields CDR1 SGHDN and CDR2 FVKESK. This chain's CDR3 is CASSPMGGFRDTQYF. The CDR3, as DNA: TGTGCCAGCAGCCCTATGGGGGGTTTTCGGGATACGCAGTATTTT. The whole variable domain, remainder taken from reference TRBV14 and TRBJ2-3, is EAGVTQFPSHSVIEKGQTVTLRCDPISGHDNLYWYRRVMGKEIKFLLHFVKESKQDESGMPNNRFLAERTGGTYSTLKVQPAELEDSGVYFCASSPMGGFRDTQYFGPGTRLTVL.

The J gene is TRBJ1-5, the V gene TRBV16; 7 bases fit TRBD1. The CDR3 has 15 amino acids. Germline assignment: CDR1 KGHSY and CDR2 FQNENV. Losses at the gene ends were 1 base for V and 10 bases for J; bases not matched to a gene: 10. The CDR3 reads CASSQLGQRGLPQHF. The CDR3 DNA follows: TGTGCCAGCAGCCAATTGGGACAGAGGGGGTTACCCCAGCATTTT.

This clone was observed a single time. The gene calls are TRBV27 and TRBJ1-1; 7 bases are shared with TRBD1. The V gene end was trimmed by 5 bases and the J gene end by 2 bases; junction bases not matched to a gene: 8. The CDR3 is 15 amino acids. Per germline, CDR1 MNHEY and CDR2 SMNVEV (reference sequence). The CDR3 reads CASSTWDSANTEAFF. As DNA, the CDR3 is TGTGCCAGCAGTACCTGGGACAGTGCAAACACTGAAGCTTTCTTT.

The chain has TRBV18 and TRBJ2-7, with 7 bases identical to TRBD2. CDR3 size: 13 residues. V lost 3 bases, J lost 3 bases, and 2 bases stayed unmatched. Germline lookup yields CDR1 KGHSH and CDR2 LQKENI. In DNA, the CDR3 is TGTGCCAGCTCACCCGCGGGAGTCTACGAGCAGTACTTC. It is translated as CASSPAGVYEQYF.

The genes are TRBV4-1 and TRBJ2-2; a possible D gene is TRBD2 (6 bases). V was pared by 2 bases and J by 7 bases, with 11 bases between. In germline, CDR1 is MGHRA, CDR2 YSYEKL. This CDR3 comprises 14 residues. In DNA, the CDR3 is TGCGCCAGCAGCCAATACGGGAGCCACGGGGAGCTGTTTTTT. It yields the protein CASSQYGSHGELFF.

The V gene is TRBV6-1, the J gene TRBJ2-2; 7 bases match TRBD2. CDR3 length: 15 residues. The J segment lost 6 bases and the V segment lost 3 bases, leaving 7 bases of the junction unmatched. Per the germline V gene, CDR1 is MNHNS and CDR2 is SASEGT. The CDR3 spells CASSELLAQSGELFF. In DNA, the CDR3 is TGTGCCAGCAGTGAGTTACTAGCGCAGTCCGGGGAGCTGTTTTTT.

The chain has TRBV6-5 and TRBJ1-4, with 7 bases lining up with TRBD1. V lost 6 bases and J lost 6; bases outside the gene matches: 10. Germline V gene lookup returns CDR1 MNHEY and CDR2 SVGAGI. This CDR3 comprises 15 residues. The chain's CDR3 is CASRIYRGKDEKLFF. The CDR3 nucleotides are TGTGCCAGCAGAATATACAGGGGAAAGGATGAAAAACTGTTTTTT.

The CDR3, as DNA: TGTGCCAGCAGCAAAGTAAGAGGAGGGCTGAACACTGAAGCTTTCTTT. This encodes CASSKVRGGLNTEAFF. V gene TRBV21-1 combines with J gene TRBJ1-1. TRBV21-1 is tagged as a pseudogene. This CDR3 spans 16 amino acids.

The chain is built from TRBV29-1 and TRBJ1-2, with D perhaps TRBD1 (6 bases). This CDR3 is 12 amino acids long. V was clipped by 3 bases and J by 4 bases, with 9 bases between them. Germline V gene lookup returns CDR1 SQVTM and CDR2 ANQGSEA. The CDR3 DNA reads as TGCAGCGTTGACCGGACAGTCTATGGCTACACCTTC. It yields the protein CSVDRTVYGYTF.

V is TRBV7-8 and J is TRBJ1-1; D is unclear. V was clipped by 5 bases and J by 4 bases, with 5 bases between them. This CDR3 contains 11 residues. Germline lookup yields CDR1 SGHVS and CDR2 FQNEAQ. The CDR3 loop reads CASSLTTEAFF. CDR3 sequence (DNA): TGTGCCAGCAGCCTAACCACTGAAGCTTTCTTT.

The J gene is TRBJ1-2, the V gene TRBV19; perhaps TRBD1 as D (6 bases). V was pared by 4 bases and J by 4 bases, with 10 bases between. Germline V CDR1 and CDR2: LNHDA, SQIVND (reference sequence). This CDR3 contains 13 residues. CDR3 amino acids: CASSNRAAYGYTF. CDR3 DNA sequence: TGTGCCAGTAGTAACAGGGCAGCCTATGGCTACACCTTC.

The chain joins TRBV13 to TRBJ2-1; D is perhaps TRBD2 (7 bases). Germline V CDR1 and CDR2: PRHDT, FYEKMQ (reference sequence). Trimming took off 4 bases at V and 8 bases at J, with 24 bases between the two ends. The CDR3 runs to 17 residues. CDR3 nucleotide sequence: TGTGCCAGCAGCTCAGGACCTTGGGGGGGCGTTCAGGATGAGCAGTTCTTC. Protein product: CASSSGPWGGVQDEQFF.